This T cell receptor beta chain was captured in a study of tumor and adjacent non-tumor tissue in lung cancer. The template was RNA from unsorted bulk tissue. TCRbeta libraries were built with three rounds of nested PCR, modified from ARM-PCR. Via MiXCR, TCRdb re-called the multiplex PCR reads, giving one row per CDR3 protein. The repertoire holds about 85,000 distinct CDR3 sequences, roughly 62% seen once, with around 14% in the top ten. A remark on this clonotype: As yet, its antigen is unknown. An end of the junction differs from the germline gene, which may be a read error.

The CDR3 runs 15 residues. Germline CDR1 and CDR2: ENHRY and SYGVKD. Study-wide results and caveats: Shorter survival was associated with higher TCR diversity in tumors. TCR diversity was significantly greater in tumor than normal lung tissue. Top 100 clones took a larger repertoire share in normal lung.

The receptor's source is a man between 65 and 80 years old with non-small cell lung cancer. Material: lung tumor tissue. The chain employs TRBV10-3 and TRBJ2-7, with D perhaps TRBD1 (6 bases). This CDR3 is CAIGESGAGPGEQYF. CDR3 bases: TGTGCCATCGGTGAGTCAGGGGCAGGGCCAGGGGAGCAGTACTTC.